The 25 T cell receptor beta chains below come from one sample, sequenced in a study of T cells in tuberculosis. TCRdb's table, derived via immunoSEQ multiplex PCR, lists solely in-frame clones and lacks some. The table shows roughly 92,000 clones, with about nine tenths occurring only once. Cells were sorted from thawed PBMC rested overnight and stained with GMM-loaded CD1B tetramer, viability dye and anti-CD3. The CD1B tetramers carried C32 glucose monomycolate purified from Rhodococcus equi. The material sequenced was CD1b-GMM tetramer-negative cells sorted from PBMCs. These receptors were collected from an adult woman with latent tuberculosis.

DNA for the CDR3: TGTGCCAGCAGGGACTTCCCGGGGAAAAAGCAGTTCTTC. Translated: CASRDFPGKKQFF. V and J are TRBV2 and TRBJ2-1; perhaps TRBD2 as D (5 bases). The V end was cut by 6 bases, the J end by 11 bases, with 17 bases between. The CDR3 covers 13 residues. The germline V gene encodes CDR1 SNHLY and CDR2 FYNNEI.

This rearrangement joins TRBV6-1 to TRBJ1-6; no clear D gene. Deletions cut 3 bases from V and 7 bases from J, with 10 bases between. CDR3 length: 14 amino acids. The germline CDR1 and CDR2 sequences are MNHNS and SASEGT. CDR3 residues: CASSDFWANSPLHF. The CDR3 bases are TGTGCCAGCAGTGACTTTTGGGCAAATTCACCCCTCCACTTT.

DNA for the CDR3: TGTGCCAGCAGCGTGGGGGACAGGAGCTCCTACGAGCAGTACTTC. As protein: CASSVGDRSSYEQYF. The chain carries TRBV5-4 and TRBJ2-7, with TRBD1 identical over 8 bases. CDR1 is SGHNT and CDR2 is YYREEE in the germline V gene (reference sequence). The V segment lost 4 bases and the J segment 0 bases; nucleotides outside the gene matches: 6. CDR3 length equals 15 residues.

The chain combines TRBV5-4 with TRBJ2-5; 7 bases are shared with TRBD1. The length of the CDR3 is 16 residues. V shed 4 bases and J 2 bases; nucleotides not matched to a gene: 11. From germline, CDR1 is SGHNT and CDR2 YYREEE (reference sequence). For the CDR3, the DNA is TGTGCCAGCAGCCAAAAACGGACAGGACCACAAGAGACCCAGTACTTC. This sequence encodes CASSQKRTGPQETQYF.

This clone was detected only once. The CDR3 here is CASSSRNRDRGGSTDTQYF. In DNA, the CDR3 is TGTGCCAGCAGCTCACGAAACCGGGACAGGGGAGGAAGCACAGATACGCAGTATTTT. The V gene is TRBV7-9, the J gene TRBJ2-3, with TRBD1 matching over 10 bases. Germline V gene sequence: CDR1 SEHNR, CDR2 FQNEAQ (reference sequence). The CDR3 is 19 residues long. V trimming: 4 bases; J trimming: 0 bases; junction bases outside the gene matches: 13.

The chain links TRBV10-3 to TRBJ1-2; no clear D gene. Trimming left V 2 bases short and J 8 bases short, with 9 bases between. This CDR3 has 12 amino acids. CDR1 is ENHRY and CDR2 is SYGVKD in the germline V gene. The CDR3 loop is CAISEQSWGYTF. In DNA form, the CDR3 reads TGTGCCATCAGTGAGCAGTCCTGGGGCTACACCTTC.

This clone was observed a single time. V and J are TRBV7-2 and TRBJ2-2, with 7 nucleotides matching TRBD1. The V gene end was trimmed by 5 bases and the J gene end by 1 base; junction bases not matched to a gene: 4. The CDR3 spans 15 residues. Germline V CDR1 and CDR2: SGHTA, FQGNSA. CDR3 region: CASSPRGLNTGELFF. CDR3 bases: TGTGCCAGCAGCCCCAGGGGGTTGAACACCGGGGAGCTGTTTTTT. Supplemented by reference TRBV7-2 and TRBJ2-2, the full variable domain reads GAGVSQSPSNKVTEKGKDVELRCDPISGHTALYWYRQSLGQGLEFLIYFQGNSAPDKSGLPSDRFSAERTGGSVSTLTIQRTQQEDSAVYLCASSPRGLNTGELFFGEGSRLTVL.

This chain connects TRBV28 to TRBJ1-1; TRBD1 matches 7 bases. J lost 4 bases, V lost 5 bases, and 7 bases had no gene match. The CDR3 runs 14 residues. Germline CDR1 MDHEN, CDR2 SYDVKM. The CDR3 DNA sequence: TGTGCCAGCAGTGTTATACAGGGGAGCACTGAAGCTTTCTTT. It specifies CASSVIQGSTEAFF.

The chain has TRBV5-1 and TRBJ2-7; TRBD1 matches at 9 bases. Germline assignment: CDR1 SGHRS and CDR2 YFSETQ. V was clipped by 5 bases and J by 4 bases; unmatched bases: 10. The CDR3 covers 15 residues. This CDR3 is CASRLSGQGRYEQYF. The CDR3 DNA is TGCGCCAGCAGACTATCGGGACAGGGAAGATACGAGCAGTACTTC.

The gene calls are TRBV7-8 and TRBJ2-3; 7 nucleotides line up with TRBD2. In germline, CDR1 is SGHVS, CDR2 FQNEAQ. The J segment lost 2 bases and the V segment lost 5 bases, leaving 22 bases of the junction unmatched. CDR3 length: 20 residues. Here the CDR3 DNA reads TGTGCCAGCAGCCGCGATCCGGGACTAATTTTAAAAACCTTCACAGATACGCAGTATTTT. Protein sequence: CASSRDPGLILKTFTDTQYF.

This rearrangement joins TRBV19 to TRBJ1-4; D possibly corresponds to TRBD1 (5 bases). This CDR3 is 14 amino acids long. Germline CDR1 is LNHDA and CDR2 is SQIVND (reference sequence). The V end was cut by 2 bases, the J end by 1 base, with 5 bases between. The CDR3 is CASSIRGTNEKLFF. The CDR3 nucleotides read TGTGCCAGTAGTATAAGGGGAACTAATGAAAAACTGTTTTTT.

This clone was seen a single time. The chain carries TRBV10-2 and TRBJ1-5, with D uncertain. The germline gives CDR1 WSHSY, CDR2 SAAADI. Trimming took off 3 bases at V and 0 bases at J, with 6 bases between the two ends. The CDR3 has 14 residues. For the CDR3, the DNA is TGCGCCAGCAGTGAACGGGGTAGCAATCAGCCCCAGCATTTT. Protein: CASSERGSNQPQHF.

CDR3 residues: CASSVRLAADTQYF. The CDR3 nucleotides read TGTGCCAGCAGCGTAAGGCTAGCAGCAGATACGCAGTATTTT. The rearrangement joins TRBV9 to TRBJ2-3; D may be TRBD2 (5 bases). With 1 base removed from V and 4 bases from J, the gap between germline ends came to 10 bases. This CDR3 comprises 14 residues. The germline V gene encodes CDR1 SGDLS and CDR2 YYNGEE.

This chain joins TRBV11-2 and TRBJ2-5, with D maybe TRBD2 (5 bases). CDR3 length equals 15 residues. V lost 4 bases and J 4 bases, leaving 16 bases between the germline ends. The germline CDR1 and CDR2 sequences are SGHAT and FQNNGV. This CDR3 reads CASSSSTTAGETQYF. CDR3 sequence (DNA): TGTGCCAGCAGCTCATCGACAACTGCGGGAGAGACCCAGTACTTC.

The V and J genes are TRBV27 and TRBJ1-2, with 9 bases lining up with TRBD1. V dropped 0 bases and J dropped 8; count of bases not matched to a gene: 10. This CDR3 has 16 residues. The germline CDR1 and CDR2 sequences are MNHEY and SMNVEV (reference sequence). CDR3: CASSLSSSGTGNGYTF. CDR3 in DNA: TGTGCCAGCAGTTTATCATCGTCGGGGACAGGGAACGGCTACACCTTC.

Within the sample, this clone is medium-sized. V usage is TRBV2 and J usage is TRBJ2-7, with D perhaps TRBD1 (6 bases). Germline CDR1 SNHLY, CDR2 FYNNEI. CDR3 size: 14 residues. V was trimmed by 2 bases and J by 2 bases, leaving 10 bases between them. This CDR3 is CASSETRGAYEQYV. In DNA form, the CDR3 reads TGTGCCAGCAGTGAAACCAGGGGAGCCTACGAGCAGTACGTC.

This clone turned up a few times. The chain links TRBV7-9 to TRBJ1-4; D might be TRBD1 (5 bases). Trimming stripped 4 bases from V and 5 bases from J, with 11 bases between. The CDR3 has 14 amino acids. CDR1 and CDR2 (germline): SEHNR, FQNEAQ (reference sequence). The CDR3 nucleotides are TGTGCCAGCAGCTCGGGGGGGGGAAATGAAAAACTGTTTTTT. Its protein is CASSSGGGNEKLFF.

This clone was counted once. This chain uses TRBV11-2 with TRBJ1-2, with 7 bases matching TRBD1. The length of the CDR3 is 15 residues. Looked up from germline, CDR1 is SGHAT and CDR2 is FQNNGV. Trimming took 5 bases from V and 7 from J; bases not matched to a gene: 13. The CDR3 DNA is TGTGCCAGCAGCGGCACCGGGACAGTAAAGGGTGGCTACACCTTC. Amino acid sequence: CASSGTGTVKGGYTF.

Here the CDR3 DNA reads TGCGCCAGCAGCCTAGTACGGGGGATCTCCTACAATGAGCAGTTCTTC. Its protein is CASSLVRGISYNEQFF. The chain couples TRBV4-1 to TRBJ2-1, with D perhaps matching TRBD2 (6 bases). This CDR3 region has 16 residues. Germline V gene lookup returns CDR1 MGHRA and CDR2 YSYEKL. V was shortened by 4 bases and J by 0 bases, with 13 bases between the two germline ends.

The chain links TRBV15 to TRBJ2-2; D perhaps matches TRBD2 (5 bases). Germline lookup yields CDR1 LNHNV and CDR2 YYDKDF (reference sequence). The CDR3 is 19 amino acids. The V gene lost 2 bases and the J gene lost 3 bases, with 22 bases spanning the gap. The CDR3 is CATSRPIGGLGVDTGELFF. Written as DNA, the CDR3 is TGTGCCACCAGCAGACCGATTGGCGGACTTGGGGTGGACACCGGGGAGCTGTTTTTT.

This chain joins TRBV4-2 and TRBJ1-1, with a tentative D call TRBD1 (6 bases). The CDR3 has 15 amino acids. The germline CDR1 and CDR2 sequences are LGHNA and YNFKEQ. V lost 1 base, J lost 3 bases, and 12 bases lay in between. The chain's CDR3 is CASSQVRTVYTEAFF. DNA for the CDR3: TGTGCCAGCAGCCAAGTTAGGACAGTTTACACTGAAGCTTTCTTT.

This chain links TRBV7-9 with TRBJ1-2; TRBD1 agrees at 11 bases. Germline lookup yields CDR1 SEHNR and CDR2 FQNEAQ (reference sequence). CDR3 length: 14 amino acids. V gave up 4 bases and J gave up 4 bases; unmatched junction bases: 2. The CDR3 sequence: CASSSGQGGYGYTF. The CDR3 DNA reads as TGTGCCAGCAGCTCGGGACAGGGGGGCTATGGCTACACCTTC.

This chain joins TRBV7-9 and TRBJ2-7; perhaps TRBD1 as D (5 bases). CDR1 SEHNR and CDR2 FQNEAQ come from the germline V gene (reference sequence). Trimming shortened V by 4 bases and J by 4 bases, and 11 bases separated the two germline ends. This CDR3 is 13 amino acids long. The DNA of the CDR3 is TGTGCCAGCAGCTCAAGAGACAGTTACGAGCAGTACTTC. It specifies CASSSRDSYEQYF.

The CDR3 DNA is TGTGCCAGCAGGGGGGGCTCGGGACAGGGACTCCACGAGCAGTACTTC. This translates into CASRGGSGQGLHEQYF. This chain joins TRBV2 and TRBJ2-7, with 9 bases that match TRBD1. This CDR3 is built from 16 residues. Per germline, CDR1 SNHLY and CDR2 FYNNEI. V trimming: 6 bases; J trimming: 5 bases; junction bases outside the gene matches: 14.

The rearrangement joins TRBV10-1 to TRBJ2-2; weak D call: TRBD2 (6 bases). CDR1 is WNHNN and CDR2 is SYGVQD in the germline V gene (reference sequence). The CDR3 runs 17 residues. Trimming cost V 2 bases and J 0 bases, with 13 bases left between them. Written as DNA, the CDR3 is TGCGCCAGCAGTGAGGGTTGTGGAGGGGCGAACACCGGGGAGCTGTTTTTT. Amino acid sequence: CASSEGCGGANTGELFF.